This entry lists 8 T cell receptor beta chains sequenced from one sample in a study of cytomegalovirus exposure and HLA in healthy donors. PCR amplification relied on 60 Vbeta primers (plus 13 Jbeta primers). Sequencing used immunoSEQ multiplex PCR; TCRdb keeps in-frame clones, though not all of them. The table lists under 110,000 clones, 65% to 80% of them singletons. The sample comprised PBMCs. The source is a woman between 35 and 50 years old in good health and CMV-seronegative.

V is TRBV19 and J is TRBJ1-2; D unresolved. Germline lookup yields CDR1 LNHDA and CDR2 SQIVND (reference sequence). The V end was cut by 10 bases, the J end by 0 bases, with 21 bases between. This CDR3 comprises 16 residues. The DNA for the CDR3 is TGTGCCACCTTTAAGCGGGCCGACCCAGCTAACTATGGCTACACCTTC. It encodes CATFKRADPANYGYTF.

The V and J genes are TRBV19 and TRBJ1-5, with D possibly TRBD1 on 6 matching bases. Germline V gives CDR1 LNHDA, CDR2 SQIVND (reference sequence). The CDR3 runs to 17 residues. V dropped 6 bases and J dropped 4 bases, with 22 bases sitting between them. The CDR3 is CASRSRGMETGNQPQHF. DNA of the CDR3: TGTGCCAGTAGATCGCGAGGAATGGAGACAGGAAATCAGCCCCAGCATTTT.

This clone was recorded once. V usage is TRBV13 and J usage is TRBJ1-4; D not certain. The CDR3 contains 15 residues. Germline loops: CDR1 PRHDT, CDR2 FYEKMQ (reference sequence). Trimming stripped 3 bases from V and 0 bases from J, with 8 bases between. DNA for the CDR3: TGTGCCAGCAGCTTTTCCGTCGCAACTAATGAAAAACTGTTTTTT. Its translation: CASSFSVATNEKLFF.

The V call is TRBV5-1, the J call TRBJ2-7, with 10 bases that match TRBD1. The CDR3 contains 16 residues. The germline V gene has CDR1 SGHRS and CDR2 YFSETQ. The V gene end was trimmed by 1 base and the J gene end by 2 bases; junction bases not matched to a gene: 6. Written as DNA, the CDR3 is TGCGCCAGCAGCTTGAATACCGGACAGGGGGCCTACGAGCAGTACTTC. This encodes CASSLNTGQGAYEQYF. Using reference TRBV5-1 and TRBJ2-7 for the parts outside the CDR3, the full variable domain is KAGVTQTPRYLIKTRGQQVTLSCSPISGHRSVSWYQQTPGQGLQFLFEYFSETQRNKGNFPGRFSGRQFSNSRSEMNVSTLELGDSALYLCASSLNTGQGAYEQYFGPGTRLTVT.

This clone was detected only once. The J gene is TRBJ2-2, the V gene TRBV7-9; possibly TRBD1 for D (6 bases). The CDR3 spans 18 residues. The V and J ends lost 3 bases and 3 bases respectively, with 20 bases between them. CDR1 and CDR2 from the germline V gene are SEHNR and FQNEAQ (reference sequence). The CDR3 DNA reads TGTGCCAGCAGCTTTTTGGGCCTAAGGGGGAGAGACACCGGGGAGCTGTTTTTT. Residues: CASSFLGLRGRDTGELFF. The variable domain in full, completed from reference TRBV7-9 and TRBJ2-2, reads DTGVSQNPRHKITKRGQNVTFRCDPISEHNRLYWYRQTLGQGPEFLTYFQNEAQLEKSRLLSDRFSAERPKGSFSTLEIQRTEQGDSAMYLCASSFLGLRGRDTGELFFGEGSRLTVL.

V usage is TRBV7-9 and J usage is TRBJ1-4; TRBD1 aligns across 9 bases. The CDR3 has 19 residues. The V gene end was trimmed by 4 bases and the J gene end by 8 bases; junction bases not matched to a gene: 20. Germline CDR1 is SEHNR and CDR2 is FQNEAQ (reference sequence). The CDR3 region is CASSSSDRGLPRRQEKLFF. The DNA of the CDR3 is TGTGCCAGCAGCTCCTCGGACAGGGGCCTTCCACGCCGGCAGGAAAAACTGTTTTTT. The full variable domain, completed using reference TRBV7-9 and TRBJ1-4, is DTGVSQNPRHKITKRGQNVTFRCDPISEHNRLYWYRQTLGQGPEFLTYFQNEAQLEKSRLLSDRFSAERPKGSFSTLEIQRTEQGDSAMYLCASSSSDRGLPRRQEKLFFGSGTQLSVL.

The chain carries TRBV5-1 and TRBJ2-2, with D tentatively TRBD1 (6 bases). Trimming removed 4 bases at V and 5 bases at J, with 18 bases between. CDR3 size: 16 residues. Germline CDR1 SGHRS, CDR2 YFSETQ. The CDR3: CASSPVQGEGTGELFF. CDR3 bases: TGCGCCAGCAGCCCTGTACAGGGTGAGGGAACCGGGGAGCTGTTTTTT.

The V gene is TRBV12-5, the J gene TRBJ1-1; maybe TRBD1 (5 bases). Germline CDR1 reads LGHNT; CDR2 reads FRNRAP. V lost 7 bases and J lost 6, with 15 bases in between. This CDR3 spans 13 amino acids. The CDR3 spells CASAPGVRAEAFF. The CDR3 nucleotides are TGTGCTAGTGCCCCGGGGGTTCGAGCTGAAGCTTTCTTT.